The rows below give T cell receptor beta chains drawn from one sample of a study of T cells after yellow fever vaccination. One entry per CDR3 protein results from TCRdb running MiXCR on the 5' RACE reads. Among 300,000 to 400,000 distinct CDR3 sequences, 6.2% were seen once, and the ten largest hold approximately 15%. Here the sequenced sample was PBMCs, taken 5 days after the yellow fever booster vaccination. These TCRs come from a man aged 25 to 40 who received the YFV17D yellow fever vaccine. CDR3s include the opening cysteine and the closing phenylalanine or tryptophan. Fields, in order: clone size, D gene, V gene, J gene, CDR3 protein, CDR3 DNA. The D gene is left open where the match is weak. Clone size is given for some rows only: seen once, a few or many times, or a class if the clone is expanded.

>few|.|TRBV19|TRBJ2-1
CASSQRVGSGYNEQFF
TGTGCCAGTAGCCAGCGCGTTGGTAGCGGTTACAATGAGCAGTTCTTC
>.|.|TRBV12-3/TRBV12-4|TRBJ2-7
CASRTTGNYEQYF
TGTGCCAGCAGGACGACAGGAAACTACGAGCAGTACTTC
>.|.|TRBV10-2|TRBJ2-5
CASSDLQETQYF
TGCGCCAGCAGTGACCTCCAAGAGACCCAGTACTTC
>few|.|TRBV4-2|TRBJ2-3
CASSQEFGQITDTQYF
TGTGCCAGCAGCCAAGAATTCGGGCAGATCACAGATACGCAGTATTTT
>few|TRBD2|TRBV11-1|TRBJ2-1
CASTESVGRAGRSYNEQFF
TGTGCCAGCACCGAGTCTGTCGGGAGAGCGGGGAGGTCCTACAATGAGCAGTTCTTC
>few|.|TRBV11-2|TRBJ1-1
CASSLFVMNTEAFF
TGTGCCAGCAGCTTATTTGTAATGAACACTGAAGCTTTCTTT
>many|.|TRBV27|TRBJ2-1
CASSGSSGYNEQFF
TGTGCCAGCAGTGGTAGTAGCGGATACAATGAGCAGTTCTTC
>many|.|TRBV25-1|TRBJ2-1
CASSATERGSTYNEQFF
TGTGCCAGCAGTGCCACCGAACGAGGGTCTACCTACAATGAGCAGTTCTTC
>few|.|TRBV5-4|TRBJ2-1
CASSFPGPQNEQFF
TGTGCCAGCAGCTTTCCGGGACCTCAGAATGAGCAGTTCTTC
>many|.|TRBV7-3|TRBJ2-2
CASSLEGSANTGELFF
TGTGCCAGCAGCTTAGAGGGTAGCGCAAACACCGGGGAGCTGTTTTTT
>.|TRBD2|TRBV7-9|TRBJ2-1
CASSSTSGRGAEQFF
TGTGCCAGCAGCTCGACTAGCGGGAGGGGTGCTGAGCAGTTCTTC
>few|TRBD1|TRBV6-5|TRBJ1-2
CASRDRGYGYTF
TGTGCCAGCAGGGACAGGGGCTATGGCTACACCTTC
>many|.|TRBV20-1|TRBJ2-4
CSASKKRENIQYF
TGCAGTGCTAGTAAGAAAAGGGAAAACATTCAGTACTTC
>few|TRBD2|TRBV18|TRBJ2-7
CASSPQGLAGAASSEQYF
TGTGCCAGCTCACCACAGGGACTAGCGGGAGCAGCTTCTAGCGAGCAGTACTTC
>.|TRBD2|TRBV11-2|TRBJ2-7
CASSPVTSGSVLSSYEQYF
TGTGCCAGCAGCCCCGTGACTAGCGGGAGTGTCCTGAGCTCCTACGAGCAGTACTTC
>.|.|TRBV19|TRBJ2-2
CASRQQGRTNTGELFF
TGTGCCAGTAGGCAACAGGGAAGAACGAACACCGGGGAGCTGTTTTTT
>many|TRBD2|TRBV20-1|TRBJ2-1
CSARDPAGVRNEQFF
TGCAGTGCTAGAGATCCAGCGGGAGTTAGGAATGAGCAGTTCTTC
>many|.|TRBV20-1|TRBJ2-3
CSARGSFSTDTQYF
TGCAGTGCCCGAGGAAGTTTTAGCACAGATACGCAGTATTTT
>many|.|TRBV6-5|TRBJ2-7
CASSYSTVGGYEQYF
TGTGCCAGCAGTTACTCGACGGTGGGAGGCTACGAGCAGTACTTC
>few|TRBD1|TRBV29-1|TRBJ2-1
CSVGGQGTLNEQFF
TGCAGCGTTGGAGGACAGGGGACTTTAAATGAGCAGTTCTTC
>.|.|TRBV18|TRBJ2-1
CASSPRQGTYNEQFF
TGTGCCAGCTCACCGCGGCAGGGGACTTACAATGAGCAGTTCTTC
>.|TRBD1|TRBV7-2|TRBJ2-3
CASRTGTGTDTQYF
TGTGCCAGCAGAACCGGGACAGGCACAGATACGCAGTATTTT
>.|TRBD2|TRBV11-2|TRBJ2-2
CASSLPPPGQREGAGELFF
TGTGCCAGCAGCCTCCCCCCACCTGGCCAGCGGGAGGGAGCCGGGGAGCTGTTTTTT
>many|TRBD1|TRBV9|TRBJ1-2
CASSVKGARGYTF
TGTGCCAGCAGCGTAAAGGGGGCAAGGGGCTACACCTTC
>few|.|TRBV7-9|TRBJ2-7
CASSSLGGPYEQYF
TGTGCCAGCAGCTCCCTAGGGGGGCCCTACGAGCAGTACTTC
>few|.|TRBV7-2|TRBJ2-7
CASSARERNEQYF
TGTGCCAGCAGCGCTCGGGAGAGGAACGAGCAGTACTTC
>.|.|TRBV21-1|TRBJ2-7
CASSKVAVTLAGGQVYEQYF
TGTGCCAGCAGCAAAGTAGCGGTTACGCTAGCGGGAGGGCAGGTCTACGAGCAGTACTTC
>.|TRBD1|TRBV7-9|TRBJ2-7
CASSFEGGTGTYEQYF
TGTGCCAGCAGCTTCGAGGGGGGGACAGGGACCTACGAGCAGTACTTC
>.|TRBD2|TRBV30|TRBJ2-2
CASGRAYTGELFF
TGTGCCTCGGGGAGGGCCTACACCGGGGAGCTGTTTTTT
>.|.|TRBV24-1|TRBJ2-1
CATSDERGEILNEQFF
TGTGCCACCAGTGATGAAAGGGGAGAGATCTTAAATGAGCAGTTCTTC
>.|.|TRBV20-1|TRBJ2-3
CSAEDRGQGTQYF
TGCAGTGCAGAAGACCGGGGGCAAGGTACGCAGTATTTT
>.|.|TRBV20-1|TRBJ1-4
CSANPGRSEKLFF
TGCAGTGCTAACCCGGGAAGGAGTGAAAAACTGTTTTTT
>few|.|TRBV2|TRBJ2-2
CATLGAGRTGELFF
TGTGCCACCCTGGGGGCCGGACGGACCGGGGAGCTGTTTTTT
>.|.|TRBV20-1|TRBJ2-5
CSAIRDPVAETQYF
TGCAGTGCTATCCGGGACCCCGTCGCGGAGACCCAGTACTTC
>few|.|TRBV5-6|TRBJ2-6
CASSMTGATGANVLTF
TGTGCCAGCAGCATGACAGGAGCGACTGGGGCCAACGTCCTGACTTTC
>many|TRBD2|TRBV3-1|TRBJ2-7
CASRLAGVSYEQYF
TGTGCCAGCAGGCTAGCGGGAGTATCCTACGAGCAGTACTTC
>many|TRBD1|TRBV25-1|TRBJ2-1
CASRQGGPYNEQFF
TGTGCCAGCAGACAGGGGGGTCCCTACAATGAGCAGTTCTTC
>many|TRBD2|TRBV29-1|TRBJ2-1
CSVYGGRGNEQFF
TGCAGCGTCTACGGCGGGAGAGGAAATGAGCAGTTCTTC
>many|.|TRBV12-3/TRBV12-4|TRBJ2-5
CASSIDGSRETQYF
TGTGCCAGCAGTATCGACGGGAGCAGGGAGACCCAGTACTTC
>.|TRBD2|TRBV20-1|TRBJ2-1
CSARDPTSGGYNEQFF
TGCAGTGCTAGAGATCCGACTAGCGGGGGATACAATGAGCAGTTCTTC
>few|TRBD1|TRBV4-3|TRBJ1-5
CASSQYPGQGVQPQHF
TGCGCCAGCAGCCAGTACCCGGGACAGGGGGTCCAGCCCCAGCATTTT
>many|.|TRBV7-2|TRBJ1-4
CASSLSLATNEKLFF
TGTGCCAGCAGCTTAAGTTTAGCAACTAATGAAAAACTGTTTTTT
>.|.|TRBV24-1|TRBJ2-1
CATSDLRQRNNEQFF
TGTGCCACCAGTGATTTACGACAGAGAAACAATGAGCAGTTCTTC
>many|.|TRBV5-1|TRBJ2-5
CASSSDGTQETQYF
TGCGCCAGCAGCTCGGACGGGACGCAAGAGACCCAGTACTTC
>many|TRBD2|TRBV15|TRBJ2-1
CATSRDGTSAYNEQFF
TGTGCCACCAGCAGAGATGGGACTAGCGCCTACAATGAGCAGTTCTTC
>few|TRBD2|TRBV5-1|TRBJ2-5
CASGAGDRPTETQYF
TGCGCCAGCGGAGCGGGAGATCGTCCCACAGAGACCCAGTACTTC
>few|TRBD1|TRBV11-2|TRBJ1-2
CASSSNADRGYGYTF
TGTGCCAGCAGCTCCAACGCGGACAGGGGCTATGGCTACACCTTC